The present T cell receptor (beta chain) was sequenced within a study of OX40 agonist ivuxolimab in advanced cancers. The CDR3 length is 17 residues. The germline CDR1 and CDR2 sequences are LGHNA and YSLEER. Losses at the gene ends were 0 bases for V and 7 bases for J; bases not matched to a gene: 8. Using immunoSEQ multiplex PCR, the repertoire was profiled, and TCRdb retains in-frame clones only, with some absent. The sample holds about 42,000 clones; about 86% are singletons and the top ten take around a fifth. The material was CD4+ or CD8+ T cells sorted from blood, obtained in a trial of the OX40 agonist ivuxolimab. The TCR sequence derives from an adult with an advanced solid tumor such as melanoma, head and neck, liver or kidney cancer. The V and J genes are TRBV4-3 and TRBJ2-1; the match to TRBD2 covers 11 bases. As DNA, the CDR3 is TGCGCCAGCAGCCAAGATGTAGCGGGGGGGCTGAGTAATGAGCAGTTCTTC. Protein product: CASSQDVAGGLSNEQFF.